This T cell receptor (beta chain) was recorded in a study of regulatory T cells in long-lasting Graves disease. CDR3 regions were amplified by Arm-PCR using iRepertoire HTBI primers to build TCR beta libraries. Original data processing: Looking across samples, the authors found some 60 TRBV and approximately 13 TRBJ segments. TCRdb ran MiXCR on the multiplex PCR reads and lists one entry per CDR3 protein. None of the V and J calls come from the authors' own analysis; TCRdb made them. This repertoire shows about 470,000 distinct CDR3 sequences, about 20% found once; its top ten account for 7% to 10%. V was shortened by 6 bases and J by 0 bases, with 11 bases between the two germline ends. Germline lookup yields CDR1 SQVTM and CDR2 ANQGSEA. This CDR3 has 13 amino acids. Documented time point: persistent/refractory GD, antithyroid drugs over 5 years with positive TRAb. Preparation of the TCR library used RNA extracted from PBMCs. It was by American Thyroid Association guidelines that Graves' disease was diagnosed.

Details on this clonotype: Its specificity is not known.

General observations from the study: New patients shared fewer public clonotypes (966) than persistent patients did (around 2,700).

The V and J genes are TRBV29-1 and TRBJ1-2; D may be TRBD1 (5 bases). The sequence was collected from a female donor with Graves disease. Sequences were derived from peripheral blood mononuclear cells (PBMCs), sampled when the disease was refractory, from a patient treated with antithyroid drugs. As DNA, the CDR3 is TGCAGCGTGTTAGGGGATTCTAACTATGGCTACACCTTC. Amino acids: CSVLGDSNYGYTF.